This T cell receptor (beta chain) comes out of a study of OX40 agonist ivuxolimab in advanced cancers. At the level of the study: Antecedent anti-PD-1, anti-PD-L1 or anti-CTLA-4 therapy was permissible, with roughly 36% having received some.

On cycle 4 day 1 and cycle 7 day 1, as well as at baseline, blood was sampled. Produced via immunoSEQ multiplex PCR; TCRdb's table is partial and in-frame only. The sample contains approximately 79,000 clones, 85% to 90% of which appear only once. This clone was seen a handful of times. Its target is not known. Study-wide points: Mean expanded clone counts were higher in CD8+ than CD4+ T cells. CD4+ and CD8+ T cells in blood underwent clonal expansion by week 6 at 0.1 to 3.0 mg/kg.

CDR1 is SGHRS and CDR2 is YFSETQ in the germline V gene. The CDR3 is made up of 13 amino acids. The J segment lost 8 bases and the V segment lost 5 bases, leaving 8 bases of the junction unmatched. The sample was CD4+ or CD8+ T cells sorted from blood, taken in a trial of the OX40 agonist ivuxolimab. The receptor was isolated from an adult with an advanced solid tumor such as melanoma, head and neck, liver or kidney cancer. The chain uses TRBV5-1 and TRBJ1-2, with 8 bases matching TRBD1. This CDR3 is CASRLTGVEGYTF. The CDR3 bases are TGCGCCAGCAGGTTGACAGGGGTGGAAGGCTACACCTTC.